Sequencing of this T cell receptor (beta chain) was carried out in a study of blood T cells in healthy people across ages. Study-level results: Older age coincided with a roughly linear decline in TCR beta diversity per million T cells. Strong correlation existed between TCR beta diversity and naive T cell percentage.

It was with a sample-barcoded 5' primer and a J-beta primer mix that a second PCR of roughly 6 to 12 cycles was run. The authors tagged each cDNA molecule using a template-switch adaptor with 12 random nucleotides. TCRdb re-analysed the 5' RACE reads in MiXCR, keeping a single row per CDR3 protein. The sample has roughly 680,000 distinct CDR3 sequences; more than 40% are singletons. This CDR3 is built from 13 residues. The V gene's germline CDR1 is SGHTA and CDR2 FQGTGA. On this clonotype itself: Antigen unknown. A read error may account for a junction end that differs from germline.

The sample comprised blood. The J gene is TRBJ2-1, the V gene TRBV7-3, with D uncertain. The clonotype comes from a woman aged 55-69 years in good health. CDR3 sequence reads: CASSSQSNNGQFF. The CDR3 DNA reads as TGTGCCAGCAGCTCCCAGTCCAACAATGGGCAGTTCTTC.